This record covers a single TCR beta chain. The sample comes from a study of shared clonotypes between healthy human individuals. Study information: The donor group consisted of a couple of women and three men, aged 18 to 49.

Sequencing was at deep level. The sorted-subset replicate PCRs were given about 210 ng DNA, which is about 29,000 T cell genomes. The table came from immunoSEQ multiplex PCR; TCRdb's copy has only in-frame clones and leaves some out. The data hold 2 million to 3 million clones, with roughly 93% observed a single time. Per germline, CDR1 SGHRS and CDR2 YFSETQ. V was shortened by 1 base and J by 0 bases, with 5 bases between the two germline ends. There are 15 residues in the CDR3. The source of this sequence is a man aged 18 to 30 in good health. Some clones in this sample may be carry-over from other donors' samples. The sequencing sample was made of naive CD4+ T cells from PBMCs. As to subset: CD45RA+ positively selected. The V call is TRBV5-1, the J call TRBJ2-6; no clear D gene. CDR3 residues: CASSLTHSGANVLTF. DNA of the CDR3: TGCGCCAGCAGCTTGACGCACTCTGGGGCCAACGTCCTGACTTTC.